Presented here are 27 T cell receptor beta chains from one specimen sequenced in a study of blood T cell repertoires in COVID-19. This table comes from immunoSEQ multiplex PCR, and its TCRdb copy is limited to in-frame clones, with some not included. The sample yields 65,000 to 85,000 clones, more than 80% seen once. The sequencing input was peripheral blood. These receptors all stem from a woman between 55 and 75 years old with acute or convalescent COVID-19.

The V and J genes are TRBV9 and TRBJ2-1, with 12 bases fitting TRBD2. CDR3 length: 15 amino acids. Losses at the gene ends were 3 bases for V and 7 bases for J; bases not matched to a gene: 5. Germline V gene sequence: CDR1 SGDLS, CDR2 YYNGEE. The CDR3 nucleotides are TGTGCCAGCAGCGAGCTAGCGGGGGGGCGAAATGAGCAGTTCTTC. It codes for CASSELAGGRNEQFF.

The chain links TRBV3-1 (or the pseudogene TRBV3-2) to TRBJ2-6; 12 bases match TRBD1. The CDR3 has 18 residues. Germline CDR1 and CDR2: LGHDT and YNNKEL (reference sequence). V lost 4 bases and J lost 1; bases outside the gene matches: 5. CDR3: CASSPGTGGPSGANVLTF. Written as DNA, the CDR3 is TGTGCCAGCAGCCCAGGGACAGGGGGCCCTTCTGGGGCCAACGTCCTGACTTTC.

The chain carries TRBV5-1 and TRBJ1-1; a possible D gene is TRBD1 (6 bases). CDR3 size: 15 residues. The ends were cut back, 1 base at V and 3 bases at J, with 13 bases in the middle. The germline CDR1 and CDR2 sequences are SGHRS and YFSETQ. CDR3 coding DNA: TGCGCCAGCAGCTTGTTGGGGGCGCGGGACACTGAAGCTTTCTTT. Amino acid sequence: CASSLLGARDTEAFF.

This sequence joins TRBV19 and TRBJ2-5, with TRBD2 matching 15 bases. Germline CDR1 and CDR2: LNHDA and SQIVND (reference sequence). V lost 2 bases and J lost 3; bases outside the gene matches: 1. The CDR3 is 16 residues long. CDR3 in amino acids: CASSIRTSGGEETQYF. CDR3 DNA sequence: TGTGCCAGTAGTATAAGGACTAGCGGGGGGGAAGAGACCCAGTACTTC.

There are a few counts of this clone. The chain combines TRBV9 with TRBJ1-4, with D possibly TRBD1 on 5 matching bases. Germline V gene lookup returns CDR1 SGDLS and CDR2 YYNGEE. V was pared by 0 bases and J by 0 bases, with 9 bases between. The CDR3 loop spans 16 amino acids. This chain's CDR3 is CASSVGGAATNEKLFF. The CDR3 nucleotides are TGTGCCAGCAGCGTAGGCGGGGCAGCAACTAATGAAAAACTGTTTTTT.

This clone was picked up one time. The genes are TRBV5-4 and TRBJ2-7; no clear D gene. Deletions cut 2 bases from V and 2 bases from J, with 11 bases between. CDR3 length: 14 amino acids. The V gene's germline CDR1 is SGHNT and CDR2 YYREEE (reference sequence). CDR3 in DNA: TGTGCCAGCAGCTTTATAGGAGCCGCCTACGAGCAGTACTTC. The encoded protein is CASSFIGAAYEQYF.

This clone was picked up a small number of times. V usage is TRBV4-2 and J usage is TRBJ2-7; 8 positions agree with TRBD1. This CDR3 comprises 16 residues. The J segment lost 2 bases and the V segment lost 1 base, leaving 7 bases of the junction unmatched. Germline V CDR1 and CDR2: LGHNA, YNFKEQ. CDR3 region: CASSQGIGTGPYEQYV. As DNA, the CDR3 is TGTGCCAGCAGCCAAGGAATCGGGACAGGTCCCTACGAGCAGTACGTC.

The CDR3 coding sequence is TGTGCCAGCAGTGACTCGCCCGGACAGGGGAACTATGGCTACACCTTC. It is translated as CASSDSPGQGNYGYTF. The chain joins TRBV6-4 to TRBJ1-2, with 9 bases lining up with TRBD1. Germline trimming cut 0 bases from V and 2 bases from J; bases unmatched to any gene: 4. The CDR3 has 16 amino acids. CDR1 is MRHNA, CDR2 SNTAGT, per germline.

CDR3 nucleotide sequence: TGTGCCAGCAGCTTAAGAGGGCTTTCACTGGAGACCCAGTACTTC. Protein sequence: CASSLRGLSLETQYF. V usage is TRBV11-2 and J usage is TRBJ2-5; D is possibly TRBD2 (5 bases). Germline V gene data show CDR1 as SGHAT and CDR2 as FQNNGV. The V end lost 2 bases, the J end lost 5 bases, and 15 bases lay between the germline ends. This CDR3 has 15 amino acids.

The V call is TRBV28, the J call TRBJ1-2, with unresolved D. CDR3 length equals 14 residues. CDR1 and CDR2 from the germline V gene are MDHEN and SYDVKM. V was cut by 4 bases and J by 0 bases, with 9 bases left in between. The CDR3 DNA reads as TGTGCCAGCAGTTCGCAACAAGCTAACTATGGCTACACCTTC. It translates to CASSSQQANYGYTF.

The chain employs TRBV7-2 and TRBJ1-1; D gene uncertain. This CDR3 contains 13 residues. Germline loops: CDR1 SGHTA, CDR2 FQGNSA. V was trimmed by 1 base and J by 2 bases, leaving 5 bases between them. For the CDR3, the DNA is TGTGCCAGCAGCTTAGTAGTAAACACTGAAGCTTTCTTT. This encodes CASSLVVNTEAFF.

This clone was counted only a few times. The genes are TRBV7-2 and TRBJ2-5; TRBD1 aligns across 10 bases. The V and J ends lost 5 bases and 2 bases, in that order; junction bases with no gene match: 5. The CDR3 spans 15 residues. Germline V gene lookup returns CDR1 SGHTA and CDR2 FQGNSA. The CDR3 protein is CASSPDRGRQETQYF. The CDR3 nucleotides are TGTGCCAGCAGCCCAGACAGGGGGCGTCAAGAGACCCAGTACTTC.

This clone was seen a handful of times. The chain has TRBV19 and TRBJ2-5, with D maybe TRBD2 (5 bases). Germline V gives CDR1 LNHDA, CDR2 SQIVND (reference sequence). CDR3 size: 16 residues. Between the trimmed V and J ends, which lost 4 bases and 1 base, there was a span of 16 bases. This chain's CDR3 is CASSNPRRASQETQYF. In DNA, the CDR3 is TGTGCCAGTAGTAACCCTCGGCGGGCGAGCCAAGAGACCCAGTACTTC. Using reference TRBV19 and TRBJ2-5 for the parts outside the CDR3, the full variable domain is DGGITQSPKYLFRKEGQNVTLSCEQNLNHDAMYWYRQDPGQGLRLIYYSQIVNDFQKGDIAEGYSVSREKKESFPLTVTSAQKNPTAFYLCASSNPRRASQETQYFGPGTRLLVL.

The V call is TRBV6-2 or TRBV6-3, the J call TRBJ1-5; TRBD1 agrees at 9 bases. The CDR3 extends over 16 amino acids. Germline V lookup: CDR1 MNHEY, CDR2 SVGEGT. J gave up 4 bases and V 6 bases, and 10 bases lay outside the gene matches. The CDR3 DNA is TGTGCCAGCAGCAGAAATATGGGACAGGGTAATCAGCCCCAGCATTTT. Its translation: CASSRNMGQGNQPQHF.

Notes on this clone: Other nucleotide sequences from this sample produce the same CDR3. This chain uses TRBV5-1 with TRBJ1-1; D is undetermined. The CDR3 has 13 residues. The germline V and J ends were trimmed by 1 base and 0 bases, with 4 bases remaining between them. Germline CDR1 and CDR2: SGHRS and YFSETQ. The CDR3 is CASSLSMNTEAFF. CDR3 nucleotide sequence: TGCGCCAGCAGCTTGTCCATGAACACTGAAGCTTTCTTT.

The chain recombines TRBV7-9 with TRBJ2-1; 10 nucleotides align to TRBD1. This CDR3 comprises 15 residues. Germline CDR1 is SEHNR and CDR2 is FQNEAQ (reference sequence). V was pared by 2 bases and J by 5 bases, with 3 bases of the junction left unmatched. The CDR3 sequence: CASSLTGTGDNEQFF. CDR3 sequence (DNA): TGTGCCAGCAGCTTAACCGGGACAGGGGACAATGAGCAGTTCTTC.

V is TRBV5-4 and J is TRBJ2-5; 10 positions agree with TRBD1. The trim removed 1 base at V and 5 bases at J, leaving 8 bases unmatched. The CDR3 runs to 16 residues. Germline V gene data show CDR1 as SGHNT and CDR2 as YYREEE (reference sequence). The CDR3 nucleotides are TGTGCCAGCAGCTTGCGGACAGGGGGTAACAGGGAGACCCAGTACTTC. Translated, it gives CASSLRTGGNRETQYF.

This clone appeared a few times. The J gene is TRBJ2-1, the V gene TRBV19; no firm D call. The ends were cut back, 5 bases at V and 6 bases at J, with 20 bases in the middle. Germline V gene lookup returns CDR1 LNHDA and CDR2 SQIVND (reference sequence). This CDR3 has 16 residues. CDR3 bases: TGTGCCAGTAGTCTCCCCCCTAGTTGGAGTCCCAATGAGCAGTTCTTC. It is translated as CASSLPPSWSPNEQFF.

The CDR3 coding sequence is TGTGCCTGGAGGGGGCGCCCGGGCATGAACACTGAAGCTTTCTTT. It is translated as CAWRGRPGMNTEAFF. The chain uses TRBV30 and TRBJ1-1; possibly TRBD1 for D (5 bases). The CDR3 runs to 15 residues. V shed 3 bases and J shed 0 bases, with 14 bases lying between them. Germline CDR1 GTSNPN, CDR2 SVGIG (reference sequence). The entire variable domain, with the rest obtained from reference TRBV30 and TRBJ1-1, is as follows: SQTIHQWPATLVQPVGSPLSLECTVEGTSNPNLYWYRQAAGRGLQLLFYSVGIGQISSEVPQNLSASRPQDRQFILSSKKLLLSDSGFYLCAWRGRPGMNTEAFFGQGTRLTVV.

CDR3 DNA: TGTGCCAGCAGCTTGGTTACAGAGTCACCCCTCCACTTT. Its translation: CASSLVTESPLHF. The chain joins TRBV5-4 to TRBJ1-6; D is undetermined. Trimming took 0 bases from V and 10 from J, leaving 8 bases between them. The CDR3 covers 13 residues. CDR1 SGHNT and CDR2 YYREEE come from the germline V gene (reference sequence).

The J gene is TRBJ1-2, the V gene TRBV27, with 9 bases matching TRBD1. V shed 2 bases and J 2 bases; nucleotides not matched to a gene: 3. This CDR3 is built from 15 residues. In germline, CDR1 is MNHEY, CDR2 SMNVEV (reference sequence). The CDR3 DNA reads TGTGCCAGCAGTTTAGCCGGACAGGGGAACTATGGCTACACCTTC. Protein: CASSLAGQGNYGYTF.

This chain links TRBV5-1 with TRBJ1-6, with D perhaps matching TRBD1 (6 bases). The germline V gene has CDR1 SGHRS and CDR2 YFSETQ. The CDR3 covers 12 residues. Trimming took 1 base from V and 13 from J, leaving 9 bases between them. CDR3 DNA sequence: TGCGCCAGCAGCTTGCCAGGGGCTCCCCTCCACTTT. It is translated as CASSLPGAPLHF.

The J gene is TRBJ2-2, the V gene TRBV7-9; 10 nucleotides match TRBD1. CDR3 length equals 14 residues. Germline V gene sequence: CDR1 SEHNR, CDR2 FQNEAQ (reference sequence). V shed 7 bases, J shed 6 bases, and the junction held 5 bases outside the gene matches. The CDR3 here is CASTRQGASGELFF. CDR3 nucleotides: TGTGCCAGCACGCGACAGGGGGCCTCCGGGGAGCTGTTTTTT.

The sample holds many counts of this clone. V gene TRBV6-5 combines with J gene TRBJ1-1, with D possibly TRBD1 on 5 matching bases. This CDR3 has 11 amino acids. Trimming stripped 7 bases from V and 8 bases from J, with 11 bases between. Germline lookup yields CDR1 MNHEY and CDR2 SVGAGI. The DNA of the CDR3 is TGTGCCAGCACCTACGGGGGGGAAGCTTTCTTT. Its translation is CASTYGGEAFF.

The rearrangement uses TRBV2 and TRBJ1-5; 8 bases are a match to TRBD1. The germline CDR1 and CDR2 sequences are SNHLY and FYNNEI. The CDR3 covers 14 residues. Trimming removed 5 bases from V and 4 bases from J; junction bases left unmatched: 4. The CDR3 sequence: CASSQTGANQPQHF. Written as DNA, the CDR3 is TGTGCCAGCAGTCAGACAGGGGCTAATCAGCCCCAGCATTTT.

This clone was recorded a few times. This chain joins TRBV6-1 and TRBJ1-3; tentatively, D is TRBD1 (5 bases). The germline V and J ends were trimmed by 1 base and 5 bases, with 6 bases remaining between them. Germline CDR1 and CDR2: MNHNS and SASEGT. The CDR3 is 13 amino acids. This CDR3 reads CASSEEGRNTIYF. CDR3 DNA: TGTGCCAGCAGTGAAGAGGGGAGAAACACCATATATTTT.

The sample holds one count of this clone. The V gene is TRBV25-1, the J gene TRBJ1-2, with a tentative D call TRBD1 (5 bases). This CDR3 is built from 15 residues. Germline CDR1 and CDR2: MGHDK and SYGVNS. Between the trimmed V and J ends, which lost 4 bases and 4 bases, there was a span of 16 bases. The CDR3 here is CASSVPGTGVYGYTF. The CDR3 DNA reads TGTGCCAGCAGTGTACCCGGGACGGGGGTCTATGGCTACACCTTC.